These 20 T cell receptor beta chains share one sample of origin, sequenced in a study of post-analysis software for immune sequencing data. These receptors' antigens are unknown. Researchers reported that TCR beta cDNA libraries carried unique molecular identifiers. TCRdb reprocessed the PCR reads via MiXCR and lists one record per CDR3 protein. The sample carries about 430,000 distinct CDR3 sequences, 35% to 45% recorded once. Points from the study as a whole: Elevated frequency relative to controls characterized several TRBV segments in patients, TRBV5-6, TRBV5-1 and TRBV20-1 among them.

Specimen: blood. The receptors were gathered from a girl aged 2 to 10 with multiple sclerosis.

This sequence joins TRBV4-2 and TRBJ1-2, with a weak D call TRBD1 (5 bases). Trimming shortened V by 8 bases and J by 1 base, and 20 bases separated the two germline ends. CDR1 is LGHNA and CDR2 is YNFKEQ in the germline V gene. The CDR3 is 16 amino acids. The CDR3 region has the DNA TGTGCCAGCTGCCCCTCGGGGCAGTACGTTAACTATGGCTACACCTTC. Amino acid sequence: CASCPSGQYVNYGYTF.

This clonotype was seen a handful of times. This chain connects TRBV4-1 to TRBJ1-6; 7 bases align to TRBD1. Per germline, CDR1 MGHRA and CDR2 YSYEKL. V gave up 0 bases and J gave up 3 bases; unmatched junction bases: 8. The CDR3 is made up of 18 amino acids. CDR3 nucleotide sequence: TGCGCCAGCAGCCAAGATGCTGCCAGGGGGATCTATAATTCACCCCTCCACTTT. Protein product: CASSQDAARGIYNSPLHF.

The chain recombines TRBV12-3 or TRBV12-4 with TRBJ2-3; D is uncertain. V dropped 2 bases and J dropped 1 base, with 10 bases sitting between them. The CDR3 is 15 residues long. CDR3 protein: CASSLNGLGTDTQYF. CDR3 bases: TGTGCCAGCAGTTTAAACGGTTTGGGCACAGATACGCAGTATTTT.

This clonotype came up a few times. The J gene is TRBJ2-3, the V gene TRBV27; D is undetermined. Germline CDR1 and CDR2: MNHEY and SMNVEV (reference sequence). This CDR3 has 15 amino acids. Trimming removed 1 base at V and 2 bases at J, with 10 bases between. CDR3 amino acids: CASSLFWLNTDTQYF. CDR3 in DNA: TGTGCCAGCAGTTTATTCTGGCTCAACACAGATACGCAGTATTTT.

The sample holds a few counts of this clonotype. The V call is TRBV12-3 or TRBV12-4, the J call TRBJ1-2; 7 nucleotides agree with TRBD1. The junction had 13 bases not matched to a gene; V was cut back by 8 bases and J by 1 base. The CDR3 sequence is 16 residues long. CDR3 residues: CASSPTGTAVNYGYTF. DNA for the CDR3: TGTGCCAGCTCCCCAACGGGGACAGCAGTTAACTATGGCTACACCTTC.

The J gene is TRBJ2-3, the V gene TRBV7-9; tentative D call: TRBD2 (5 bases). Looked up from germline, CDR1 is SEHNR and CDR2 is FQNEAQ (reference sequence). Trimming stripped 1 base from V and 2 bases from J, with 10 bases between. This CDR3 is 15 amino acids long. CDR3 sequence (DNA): TGTGCCAGCAGCTTAGGTGCAGGACTCACAGATACGCAGTATTTT. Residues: CASSLGAGLTDTQYF.

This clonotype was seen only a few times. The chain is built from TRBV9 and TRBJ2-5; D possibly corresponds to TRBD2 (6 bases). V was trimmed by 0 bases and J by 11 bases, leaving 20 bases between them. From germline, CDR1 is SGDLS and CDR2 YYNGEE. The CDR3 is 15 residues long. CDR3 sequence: CASSVGGDNSREQYF. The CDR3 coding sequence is TGTGCCAGCAGCGTAGGGGGAGACAACTCTCGGGAGCAGTACTTC.

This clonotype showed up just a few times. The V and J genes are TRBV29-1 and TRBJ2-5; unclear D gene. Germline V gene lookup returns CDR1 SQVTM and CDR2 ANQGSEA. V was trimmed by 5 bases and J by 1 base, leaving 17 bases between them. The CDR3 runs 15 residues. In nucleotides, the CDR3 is TGCAGCGTTTGTCTGGCAGCTGACCTCCAAGAGACCCAGTACTTC. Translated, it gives CSVCLAADLQETQYF.

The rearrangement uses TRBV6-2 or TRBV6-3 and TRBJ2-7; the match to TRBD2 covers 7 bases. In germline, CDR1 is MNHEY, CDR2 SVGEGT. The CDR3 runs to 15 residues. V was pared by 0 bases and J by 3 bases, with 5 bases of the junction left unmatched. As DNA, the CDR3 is TGTGCCAGCAGTTACTCTGAGGCGGGAGACTACGAGCAGTACTTC. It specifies CASSYSEAGDYEQYF.

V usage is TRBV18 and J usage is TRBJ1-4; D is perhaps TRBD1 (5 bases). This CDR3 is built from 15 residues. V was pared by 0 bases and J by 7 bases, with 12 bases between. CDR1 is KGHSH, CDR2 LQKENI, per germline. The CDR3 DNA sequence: TGTGCCAGCTCACCACCAGGGGTTCCGTCTGAAAAACTGTTTTTT. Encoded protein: CASSPPGVPSEKLFF. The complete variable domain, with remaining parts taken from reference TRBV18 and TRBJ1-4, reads NAGVMQNPRHLVRRRGQEARLRCSPMKGHSHVYWYRQLPEEGLKFMVYLQKENIIDESGMPKERFSAEFPKEGPSILRIQQVVRGDSAAYFCASSPPGVPSEKLFFGSGTQLSVL.

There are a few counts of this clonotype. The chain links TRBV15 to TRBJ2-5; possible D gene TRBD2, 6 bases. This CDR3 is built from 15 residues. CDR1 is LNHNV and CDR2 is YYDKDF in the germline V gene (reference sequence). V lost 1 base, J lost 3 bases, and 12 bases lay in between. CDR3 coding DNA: TGTGCCACCAGCAGAGGGAGGGACGGAAAAGAGACCCAGTACTTC. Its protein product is CATSRGRDGKETQYF.

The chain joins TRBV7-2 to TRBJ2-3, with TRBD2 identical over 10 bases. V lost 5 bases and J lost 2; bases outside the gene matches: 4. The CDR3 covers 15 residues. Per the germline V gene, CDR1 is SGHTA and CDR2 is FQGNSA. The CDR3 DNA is TGTGCCAGCAGCAGTAGCGGGGGGAACACAGATACGCAGTATTTT. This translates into CASSSSGGNTDTQYF. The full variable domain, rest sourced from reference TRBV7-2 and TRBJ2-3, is GAGVSQSPSNKVTEKGKDVELRCDPISGHTALYWYRQSLGQGLEFLIYFQGNSAPDKSGLPSDRFSAERTGGSVSTLTIQRTQQEDSAVYLCASSSSGGNTDTQYFGPGTRLTVL.

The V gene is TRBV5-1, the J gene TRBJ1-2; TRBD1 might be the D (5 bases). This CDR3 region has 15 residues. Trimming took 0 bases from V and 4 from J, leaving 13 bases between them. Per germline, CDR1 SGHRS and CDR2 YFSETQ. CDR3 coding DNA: TGCGCCAGCAGCTTGGGTACATGGGGGAGCTATGGCTACACCTTC. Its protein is CASSLGTWGSYGYTF.

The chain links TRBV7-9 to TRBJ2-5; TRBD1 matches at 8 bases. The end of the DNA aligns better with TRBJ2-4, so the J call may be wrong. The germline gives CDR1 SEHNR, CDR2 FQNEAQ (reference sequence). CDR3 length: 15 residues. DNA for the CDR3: TGTGCCAGCTACCTCTCAGGGGGCTCTCAAAACATTCAGTACTTC. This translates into CASYLSGGSQNIQYF.

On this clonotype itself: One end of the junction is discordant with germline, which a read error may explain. DNA for the CDR3: TGTGCGTGGAGTGGGAGCGCAGATACGCAGTATTTT. This codes for CAWSGSADTQYF. The chain joins TRBV30 to TRBJ2-3; D may be TRBD2 (5 bases). The CDR3 is made up of 12 amino acids. Per germline, CDR1 GTSNPN and CDR2 SVGIG (reference sequence).

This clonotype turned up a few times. As DNA, the CDR3 is TGTGCCAGCATCTATCGTGGCGGCGAGCAGTACTTC. It specifies CASIYRGGEQYF. This chain links TRBV2 with TRBJ2-7; D uncertain. This CDR3 has 12 amino acids. With 7 bases removed from V and 6 bases from J, the gap between germline ends came to 13 bases. Germline V CDR1 and CDR2: SNHLY, FYNNEI.

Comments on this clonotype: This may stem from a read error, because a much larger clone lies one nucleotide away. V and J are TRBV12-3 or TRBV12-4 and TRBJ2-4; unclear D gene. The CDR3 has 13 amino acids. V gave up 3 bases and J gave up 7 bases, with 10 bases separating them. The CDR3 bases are TGTGCCAGCAGTTTGAACGGGTGGAACATTCAGTACTTC. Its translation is CASSLNGWNIQYF.

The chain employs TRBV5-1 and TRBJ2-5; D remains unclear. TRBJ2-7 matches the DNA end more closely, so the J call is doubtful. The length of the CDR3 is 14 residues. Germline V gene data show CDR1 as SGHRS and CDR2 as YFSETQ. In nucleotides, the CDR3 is TGCGCCAGCAGCTTCGCAGGACCCCTTGACGAGCAGTACTTC. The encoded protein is CASSFAGPLDEQYF.

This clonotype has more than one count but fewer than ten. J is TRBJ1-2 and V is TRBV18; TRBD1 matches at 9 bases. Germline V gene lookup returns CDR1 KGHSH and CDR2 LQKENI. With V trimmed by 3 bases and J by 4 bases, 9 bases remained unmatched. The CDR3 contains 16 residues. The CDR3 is CASSPPGQGKGYGYTF. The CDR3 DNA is TGTGCCAGCTCACCCCCTGGACAGGGGAAGGGCTATGGCTACACCTTC.

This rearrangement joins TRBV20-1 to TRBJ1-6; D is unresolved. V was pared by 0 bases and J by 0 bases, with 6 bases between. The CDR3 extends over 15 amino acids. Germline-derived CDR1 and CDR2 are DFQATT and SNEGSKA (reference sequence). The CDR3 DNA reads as TGCAGTGCTAGAGAACCCAGCTCCTATAATTCACCCCTCCACTTT. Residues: CSAREPSSYNSPLHF.